This T cell receptor beta chain derives from a study of identical twins. This CDR3 is built from 13 residues. The germline CDR1 and CDR2 sequences are SEHNR and FQNEAQ (reference sequence). Trimming took 5 bases from V and 6 from J, leaving 12 bases between them. With no exceptions, donors were healthy Caucasians. The authors used template switching to add a universal primer site and gave cDNA unique molecular identifiers. TCRdb fed the 5' RACE reads into MiXCR, producing one record per CDR3 protein. This table has some 270,000 distinct CDR3 sequences, about 9% appearing once. Study-level results: Models came in too low on out-of-frame TCR alpha sharing in monozygotic twins.

This clonotype was observed at least ten times. Antigen unknown. This sample was shared with a second study, whose subject was yellow fever vaccine responses in identical twins. In that study: Twins' T cell vaccine responses reportedly looked partly convergent, partly personalized.

The sequencing input was CD8+ T cells sorted from blood. This receptor was obtained from a woman aged 18-35 years in good health. J is TRBJ2-3 and V is TRBV7-9; tentative D call: TRBD1 (5 bases). The CDR3 protein is CASSPTSGDTQYF. In nucleotides, the CDR3 is TGTGCCAGCAGCCCAACCTCAGGGGATACGCAGTATTTT.